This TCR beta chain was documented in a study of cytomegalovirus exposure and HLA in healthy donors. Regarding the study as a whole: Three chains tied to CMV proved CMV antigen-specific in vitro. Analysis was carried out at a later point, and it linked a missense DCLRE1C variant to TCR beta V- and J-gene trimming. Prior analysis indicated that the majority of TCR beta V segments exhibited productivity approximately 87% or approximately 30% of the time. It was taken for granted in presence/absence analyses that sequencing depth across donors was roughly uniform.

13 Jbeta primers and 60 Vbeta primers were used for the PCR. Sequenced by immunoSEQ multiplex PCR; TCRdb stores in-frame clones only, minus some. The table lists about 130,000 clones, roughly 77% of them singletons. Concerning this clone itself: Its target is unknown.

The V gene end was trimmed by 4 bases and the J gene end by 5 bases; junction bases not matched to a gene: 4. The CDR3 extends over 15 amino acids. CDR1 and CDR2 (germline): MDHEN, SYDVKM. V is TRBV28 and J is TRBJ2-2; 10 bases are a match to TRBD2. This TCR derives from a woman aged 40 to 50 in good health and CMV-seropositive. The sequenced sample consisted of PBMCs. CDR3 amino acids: CASSSPGLATGELFF. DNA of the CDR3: TGTGCCAGCAGTTCACCGGGACTAGCGACCGGGGAGCTGTTTTTT.